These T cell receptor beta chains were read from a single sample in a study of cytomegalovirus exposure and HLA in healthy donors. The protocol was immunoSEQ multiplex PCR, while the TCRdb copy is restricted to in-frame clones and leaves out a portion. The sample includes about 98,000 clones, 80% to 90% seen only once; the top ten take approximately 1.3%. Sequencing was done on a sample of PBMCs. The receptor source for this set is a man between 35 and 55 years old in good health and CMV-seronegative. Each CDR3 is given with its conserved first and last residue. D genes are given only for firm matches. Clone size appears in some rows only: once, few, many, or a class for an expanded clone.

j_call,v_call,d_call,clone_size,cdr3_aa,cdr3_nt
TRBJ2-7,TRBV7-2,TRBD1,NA,CASSLEGQGAHEQYF,TGTGCCAGCAGCTTAGAGGGACAGGGGGCCCACGAGCAGTACTTC
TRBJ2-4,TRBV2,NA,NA,CASSGQWGLAKNIQYF,TGTGCCAGCAGTGGACAGTGGGGTTTAGCCAAAAACATTCAGTACTTC
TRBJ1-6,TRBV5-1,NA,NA,CASSSSGGGLNSPLHF,TGCGCCAGCAGCTCGTCTGGGGGGGGCTTAAATTCACCCCTCCACTTT
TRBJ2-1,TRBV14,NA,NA,CASSQAMNQGEQFF,TGTGCCAGCAGCCAAGCTATGAACCAGGGAGAGCAGTTCTTC
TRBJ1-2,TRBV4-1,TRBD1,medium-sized,CASSQGTGGYGYTF,TGCGCCAGCAGCCAAGGGACAGGGGGCTATGGCTACACCTTC
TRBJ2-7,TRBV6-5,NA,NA,CASRVDSAVGYEQYF,TGTGCCAGCAGGGTTGACAGTGCGGTGGGATACGAGCAGTACTTC
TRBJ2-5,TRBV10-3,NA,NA,CAISVQGQETQYF,TGTGCCATCAGTGTCCAGGGCCAAGAGACCCAGTACTTC
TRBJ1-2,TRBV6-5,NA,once,CASSYQLDRPYGYTF,TGTGCCAGCAGTTACCAGCTAGACAGACCCTATGGCTACACCTTC
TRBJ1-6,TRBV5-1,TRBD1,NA,CASSTTDRGDSPLHF,TGCGCCAGCAGCACCACAGACAGGGGAGATTCACCCCTCCACTTT
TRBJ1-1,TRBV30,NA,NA,CAWDGQMNTEAFF,TGTGCCTGGGATGGACAGATGAACACTGAAGCTTTCTTT
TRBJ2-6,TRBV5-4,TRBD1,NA,CASSSGQILSGANVLTF,TGTGCCAGCAGCTCGGGACAGATACTCTCTGGGGCCAACGTCCTGACTTTC
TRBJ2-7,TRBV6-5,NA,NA,CASSYTAGNEQYF,TGTGCCAGCAGTTACACCGCAGGGAACGAGCAGTACTTC
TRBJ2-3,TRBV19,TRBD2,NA,CASSRSSGGPAPTDTQYF,TGTGCCAGTTCAAGGAGTAGCGGGGGCCCGGCCCCTACAGATACGCAGTATTTT
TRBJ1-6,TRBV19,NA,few,CASTMVSGSSYNSPLHF,TGTGCCAGTACCATGGTTTCCGGGAGCTCCTATAATTCACCCCTCCACTTT
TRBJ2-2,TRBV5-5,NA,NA,CASSLDSANTGELFF,TGTGCCAGCAGCCTCGACAGCGCGAACACCGGGGAGCTGTTTTTT
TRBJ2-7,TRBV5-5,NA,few,CASSLADSTSYEQYF,TGTGCCAGCAGCCTCGCGGACAGTACCTCCTACGAGCAGTACTTC
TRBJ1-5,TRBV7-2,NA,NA,CASSFQGGQLYQPQHF,TGTGCCAGCAGCTTCCAGGGTGGACAGCTATATCAGCCCCAGCATTTT
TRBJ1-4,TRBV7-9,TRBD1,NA,CASSLPLTGGEKLFF,TGTGCCAGCAGCTTACCCCTGACAGGGGGTGAAAAACTGTTTTTT
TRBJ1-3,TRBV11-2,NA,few,CASRLPGGLGGNTIYF,TGTGCCAGCAGGTTACCCGGTGGGCTGGGTGGAAACACCATATATTTT
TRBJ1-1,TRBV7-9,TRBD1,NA,CTSSLGPGGRAFF,TGTACCAGCAGCTTAGGGCCAGGGGGACGTGCTTTCTTT
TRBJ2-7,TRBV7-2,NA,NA,CASSPAALDEQYF,TGTGCCAGCAGCCCTGCCGCGCTAGACGAGCAGTACTTC
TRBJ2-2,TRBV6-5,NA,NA,CASSYSLAGNTGELFF,TGTGCCAGCAGTTACTCTCTCGCGGGGAACACCGGGGAGCTGTTTTTT
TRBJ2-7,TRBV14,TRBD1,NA,CASSQGPRGLSEQYF,TGTGCCAGCAGCCAAGGTCCCAGGGGGCTTTCCGAGCAGTACTTC
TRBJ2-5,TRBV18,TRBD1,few,CASSPGTGLTETQYF,TGTGCCAGCTCACCCGGGACAGGGTTGACAGAGACCCAGTACTTC
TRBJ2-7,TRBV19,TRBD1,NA,CASSMGTAAIQRYEQYF,TGTGCCAGTAGTATGGGGACAGCGGCGATCCAGCGTTACGAGCAGTACTTC
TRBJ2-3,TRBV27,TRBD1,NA,CASSGTGRGTDTQYF,TGTGCCAGCAGTGGGACAGGAAGGGGCACAGATACGCAGTATTTT
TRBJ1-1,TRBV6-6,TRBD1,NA,CASSSGQGKNTEAFF,TGTGCCAGCAGTTCGGGACAGGGGAAGAACACTGAAGCTTTCTTT
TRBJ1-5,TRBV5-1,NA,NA,CASSLEGGDGQPQHF,TGCGCCAGCAGCTTGGAAGGGGGAGATGGTCAGCCCCAGCATTTT
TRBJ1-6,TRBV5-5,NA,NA,CASSPGAAGNSPLHF,TGTGCCAGCAGTCCGGGTGCCGCGGGGAATTCACCCCTCCACTTT
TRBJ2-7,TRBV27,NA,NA,CASSLLRGGDSYEQYF,TGTGCCAGCAGTTTGCTCAGGGGTGGGGACTCCTACGAGCAGTACTTC
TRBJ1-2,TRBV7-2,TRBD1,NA,CASSPGTGHYGYTF,TGTGCCAGCAGCCCAGGGACAGGTCATTATGGCTACACCTTC
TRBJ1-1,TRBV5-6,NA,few,CASSSGNTEAFF,TGTGCCAGCAGCTCAGGAAACACTGAAGCTTTCTTT
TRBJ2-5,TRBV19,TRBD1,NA,CASSTTGTGKETQYF,TGTGCCAGTAGTACCACCGGGACAGGAAAAGAGACCCAGTACTTC
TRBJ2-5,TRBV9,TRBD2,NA,CASSVERRGETQYF,TGTGCCAGCAGCGTAGAACGGCGGGGGGAGACCCAGTACTTC
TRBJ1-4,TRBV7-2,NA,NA,CASSLDRGNEKLFF,TGTGCCAGCAGCTTGGACAGAGGCAATGAAAAACTGTTTTTT
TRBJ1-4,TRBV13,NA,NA,CASSFREKLFF,TGTGCCAGCAGCTTCCGTGAAAAACTGTTTTTT
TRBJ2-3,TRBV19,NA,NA,CASSNPRRGRTDTQYF,TGTGCCAGTAGTAACCCCAGGAGAGGGCGGACAGATACGCAGTATTTT
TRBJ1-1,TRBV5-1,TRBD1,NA,CASSLAVIQGSEAFF,TGCGCCAGCAGCTTGGCCGTAATACAGGGGTCTGAAGCTTTCTTT
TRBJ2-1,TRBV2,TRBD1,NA,CASREGTDNEQFF,TGTGCCAGCAGGGAAGGGACAGACAATGAGCAGTTCTTC
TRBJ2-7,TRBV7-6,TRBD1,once,CASSLRQGASYEQYF,TGTGCCAGCAGCCTACGACAGGGGGCTTCCTACGAGCAGTACTTC